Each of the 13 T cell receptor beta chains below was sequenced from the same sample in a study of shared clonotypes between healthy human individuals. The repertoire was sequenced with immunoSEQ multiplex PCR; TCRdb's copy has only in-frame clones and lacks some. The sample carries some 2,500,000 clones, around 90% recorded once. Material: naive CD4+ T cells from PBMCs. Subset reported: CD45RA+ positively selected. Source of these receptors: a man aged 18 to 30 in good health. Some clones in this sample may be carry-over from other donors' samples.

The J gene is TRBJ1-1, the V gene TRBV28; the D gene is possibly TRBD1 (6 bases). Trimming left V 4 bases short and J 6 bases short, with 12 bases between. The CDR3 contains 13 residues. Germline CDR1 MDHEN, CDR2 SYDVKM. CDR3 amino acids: CASSSQGPPEAFF. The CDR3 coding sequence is TGTGCCAGCAGTTCCCAGGGGCCCCCTGAAGCTTTCTTT. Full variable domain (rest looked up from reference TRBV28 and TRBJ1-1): DVKVTQSSRYLVKRTGEKVFLECVQDMDHENMFWYRQDPGLGLRLIYFSYDVKMKEKGDIPEGYSVSREKKERFSLILESASTNQTSMYLCASSSQGPPEAFFGQGTRLTVV.

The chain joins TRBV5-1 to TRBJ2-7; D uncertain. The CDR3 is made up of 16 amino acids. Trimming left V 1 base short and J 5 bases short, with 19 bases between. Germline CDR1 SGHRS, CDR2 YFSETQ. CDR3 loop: CASSLLSQTLAHEQYF. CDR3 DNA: TGCGCCAGCAGCTTGCTGTCGCAGACTCTTGCTCACGAGCAGTACTTC.

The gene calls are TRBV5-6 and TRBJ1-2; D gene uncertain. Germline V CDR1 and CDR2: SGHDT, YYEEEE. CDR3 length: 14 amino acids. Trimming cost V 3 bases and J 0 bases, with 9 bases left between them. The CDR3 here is CASSSILANYGYTF. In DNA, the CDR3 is TGTGCCAGCAGCTCCATTCTAGCTAACTATGGCTACACCTTC.

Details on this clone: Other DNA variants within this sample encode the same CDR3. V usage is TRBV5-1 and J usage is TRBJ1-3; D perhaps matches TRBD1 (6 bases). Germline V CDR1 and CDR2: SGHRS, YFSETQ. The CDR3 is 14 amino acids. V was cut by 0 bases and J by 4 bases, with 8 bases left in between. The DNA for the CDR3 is TGCGCCAGCAGCTTGGGGACAGACGGAAACACCATATATTTT. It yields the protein CASSLGTDGNTIYF.

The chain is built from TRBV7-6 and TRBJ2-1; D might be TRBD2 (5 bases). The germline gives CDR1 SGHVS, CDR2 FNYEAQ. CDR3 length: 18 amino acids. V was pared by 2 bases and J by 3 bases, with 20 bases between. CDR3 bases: TGTGCCAGCAGCTTACTATCCCCTACGGGATCGATCTACAATGAGCAGTTCTTC. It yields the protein CASSLLSPTGSIYNEQFF.

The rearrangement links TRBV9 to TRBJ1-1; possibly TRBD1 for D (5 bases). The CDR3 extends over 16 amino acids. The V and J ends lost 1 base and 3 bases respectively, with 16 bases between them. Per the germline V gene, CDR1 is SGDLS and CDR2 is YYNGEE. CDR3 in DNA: TGTGCCAGCAGCGTAAGTGGCTGGGGCGGGGACACTGAAGCTTTCTTT. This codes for CASSVSGWGGDTEAFF.

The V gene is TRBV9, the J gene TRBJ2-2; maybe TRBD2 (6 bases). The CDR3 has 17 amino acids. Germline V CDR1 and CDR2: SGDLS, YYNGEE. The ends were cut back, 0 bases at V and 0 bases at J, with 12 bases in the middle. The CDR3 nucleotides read TGTGCCAGCAGCGTAGGGTTAGGCGGGGCGAACACCGGGGAGCTGTTTTTT. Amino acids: CASSVGLGGANTGELFF.

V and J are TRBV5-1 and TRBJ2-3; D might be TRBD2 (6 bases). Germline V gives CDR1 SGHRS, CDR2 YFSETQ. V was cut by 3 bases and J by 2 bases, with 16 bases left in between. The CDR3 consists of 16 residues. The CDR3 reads CASSSSPGLTTDTQYF. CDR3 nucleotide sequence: TGCGCCAGCAGCTCATCTCCGGGACTCACCACAGATACGCAGTATTTT.

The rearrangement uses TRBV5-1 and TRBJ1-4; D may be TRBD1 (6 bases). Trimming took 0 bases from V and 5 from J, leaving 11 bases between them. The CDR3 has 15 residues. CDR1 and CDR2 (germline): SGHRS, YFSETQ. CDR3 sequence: CASSLVDQGNEKLFF. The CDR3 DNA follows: TGCGCCAGCAGCTTGGTTGACCAGGGGAATGAAAAACTGTTTTTT. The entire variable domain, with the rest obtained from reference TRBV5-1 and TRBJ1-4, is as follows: KAGVTQTPRYLIKTRGQQVTLSCSPISGHRSVSWYQQTPGQGLQFLFEYFSETQRNKGNFPGRFSGRQFSNSRSEMNVSTLELGDSALYLCASSLVDQGNEKLFFGSGTQLSVL.

Written as DNA, the CDR3 is TGCGCCAGCAGCCCCATAGGGGCGGAAGAGACCCAGTACTTC. Residues: CASSPIGAEETQYF. The gene calls are TRBV23-1 and TRBJ2-5, with D perhaps matching TRBD1 (5 bases). TRBV23-1 is recorded as an ORF, its role being uncertain. The germline V and J ends were trimmed by 6 bases and 3 bases, with 14 bases remaining between them. CDR3 length equals 14 residues.

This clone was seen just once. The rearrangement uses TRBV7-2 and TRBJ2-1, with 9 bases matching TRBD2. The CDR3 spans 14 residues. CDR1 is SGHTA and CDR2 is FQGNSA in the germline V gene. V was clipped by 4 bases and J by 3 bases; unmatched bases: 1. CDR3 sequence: CASSSTSGYNEQFF. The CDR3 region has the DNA TGTGCCAGCAGCTCGACTAGCGGCTACAATGAGCAGTTCTTC.

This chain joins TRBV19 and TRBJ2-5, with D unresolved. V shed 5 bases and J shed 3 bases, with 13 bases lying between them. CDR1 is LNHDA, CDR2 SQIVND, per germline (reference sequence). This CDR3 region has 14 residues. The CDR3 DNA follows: TGTGCCAGTAGTTGCTTACCCAGAAAAGAGACCCAGTACTTC. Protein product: CASSCLPRKETQYF.

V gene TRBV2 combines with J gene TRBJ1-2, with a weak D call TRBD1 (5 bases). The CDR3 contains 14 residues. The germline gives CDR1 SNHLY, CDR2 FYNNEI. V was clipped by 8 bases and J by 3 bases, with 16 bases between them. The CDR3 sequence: CASPSAGQDYGYTF. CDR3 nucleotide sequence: TGTGCCAGCCCGTCGGCAGGGCAGGACTATGGCTACACCTTC.